The sequence of this TCR beta chain was determined in a study of human T cells and chemical hapten exposure. Looked up from germline, CDR1 is SNHLY and CDR2 is FYNNEI. J lost 4 bases, V lost 11 bases, and 6 bases had no gene match. CDR3 length equals 14 residues. As to treatment: therapeutic diphenylcyclopropenone sensitization with weekly scalp DPC. Separate cDNA molecules received unique molecular identifiers, which the library attached to them. MiXCR was run by TCRdb on the reads, yielding one entry per CDR3 protein. Here the sample spans about 570 distinct CDR3 sequences, around 70% being singletons.

The sample consisted of whole blood, taken before DPC sensitization or 2, 6, or about 24 weeks after (not recorded which). This rearrangement joins TRBV2 to TRBJ2-3, with 13 nucleotides matching TRBD2. This TCR was sampled from an adult with alopecia areata. Some clones in this sample may be carry-over from other donors' samples. This table probably holds off-target reads from a library built for another chain. The CDR3 here is CACGLAGVADTQYF. In DNA, the CDR3 is TGTGCCTGCGGACTAGCGGGAGTCGCAGATACGCAGTATTTT.